A selection of T cell receptor beta chains follows, all from one sample in a study of blood T cells in healthy people across ages. TCRdb independently ran MiXCR on the 5' RACE reads; one entry per CDR3 protein. The table lists fewer than 2,000,000 distinct CDR3 sequences, more than 35% of them singletons. Sequenced material: blood. These receptors originate from a human donor in good health. CDR3s include the opening cysteine and the closing phenylalanine or tryptophan. Fields, in order: CDR3 length, D gene, V gene, J gene, clone size, CDR3 protein, CDR3 DNA. D genes are given only for firm matches. Clone size appears in some rows only: once, few, many, or a class for an expanded clone.

length: 14
D: .
V: TRBV6-2/TRBV6-3
J: TRBJ1-2
size: .
CDR3: CASSTLWAGDGYTF
DNA: TGTGCCAGCAGTACCCTGTGGGCAGGGGATGGCTACACCTTC

length: 15
D: TRBD1
V: TRBV28
J: TRBJ2-3
size: .
CDR3: CASRDPGQGSDTQYF
DNA: TGTGCCAGCAGGGATCCGGGACAGGGGTCAGATACGCAGTATTTT

length: 14
D: TRBD2
V: TRBV11-2
J: TRBJ2-5
size: few
CDR3: CASSLQTSAGTQYF
DNA: TGTGCCAGCAGCTTACAGACTAGCGCGGGGACCCAGTACTTC

length: 14
D: TRBD2
V: TRBV20-1
J: TRBJ2-1
size: few
CDR3: CSAPSGVSYNEQFF
DNA: TGCAGTGCTCCTAGCGGTGTTTCCTACAATGAGCAGTTCTTC

length: 16
D: .
V: TRBV12-3/TRBV12-4
J: TRBJ2-3
size: .
CDR3: CASCQKSWAKADTQYF
DNA: TGTGCCAGCTGCCAAAAGTCTTGGGCTAAAGCGGATACGCAGTATTTT

length: 13
D: TRBD2
V: TRBV12-3/TRBV12-4
J: TRBJ2-5
size: .
CDR3: CASGWTSSETQYF
DNA: TGTGCCAGCGGCTGGACTAGCTCAGAGACCCAGTACTTC

length: 13
D: .
V: TRBV2
J: TRBJ2-7
size: many
CDR3: CASSDRGTYEQYF
DNA: TGTGCCAGCAGTGACAGAGGTACCTACGAGCAGTACTTC

length: 14
D: .
V: TRBV12-3/TRBV12-4
J: TRBJ2-5
size: .
CDR3: CASSDGQSQETQYF
DNA: TGTGCCAGTTCTGACGGACAGTCCCAAGAGACCCAGTACTTC

length: 13
D: .
V: TRBV6-6
J: TRBJ1-2
size: many
CDR3: CASSNGGNYGYTF
DNA: TGTGCCAGCAGCAACGGGGGTAACTATGGCTACACCTTC

length: 11
D: .
V: TRBV5-4
J: TRBJ1-1
size: .
CDR3: CASSLGWGAFF
DNA: TGTGCCAGCAGCTTGGGCTGGGGGGCTTTCTTT

length: 15
D: .
V: TRBV28
J: TRBJ2-7
size: once
CDR3: CASSPVRWTPYEQYF
DNA: TGCGCCAGCAGTCCCGTCAGATGGACACCCTACGAGCAGTACTTC

length: 14
D: TRBD1
V: TRBV29-1
J: TRBJ2-7
size: .
CDR3: CSVERFETGGEQYF
DNA: TGCAGCGTTGAAAGGTTTGAGACAGGGGGGGAGCAGTACTTC

length: 12
D: .
V: TRBV20-1
J: TRBJ1-1
size: few
CDR3: CSARAENTEAFF
DNA: TGCAGTGCTAGAGCAGAGAACACTGAAGCTTTCTTT

length: 15
D: TRBD1
V: TRBV10-3
J: TRBJ1-2
size: .
CDR3: CAISEERQGAPGYTF
DNA: TGTGCCATCAGTGAAGAACGGCAGGGGGCGCCTGGCTACACCTTC

length: 13
D: .
V: TRBV12-3/TRBV12-4
J: TRBJ2-7
size: many
CDR3: CASTKGVSSEQYF
DNA: TGTGCCAGCACCAAGGGAGTGTCGAGTGAGCAGTACTTC

length: 12
D: .
V: TRBV2
J: TRBJ2-5
size: .
CDR3: CASRWETETQYF
DNA: TGTGCCAGCCGATGGGAGACGGAGACCCAGTACTTC

length: 13
D: TRBD2
V: TRBV12-3/TRBV12-4
J: TRBJ2-3
size: few
CDR3: CASSFSGRDTQYF
DNA: TGTGCCAGCAGTTTTAGCGGGAGGGATACGCAGTATTTT

length: 17
D: TRBD2
V: TRBV4-2
J: TRBJ2-7
size: once
CDR3: CASSQDRQRGVSYEQYF
DNA: TGTGCCAGCAGCCAAGATCGCCAGCGGGGGGTCTCCTACGAGCAGTACTTC

length: 17
D: TRBD2
V: TRBV4-3
J: TRBJ2-1
size: few
CDR3: CASSQEVWSGGYNEQFF
DNA: TGCGCCAGCAGCCAAGAGGTTTGGAGCGGGGGGTACAATGAGCAGTTCTTC

length: 18
D: TRBD2
V: TRBV5-1
J: TRBJ2-3
size: .
CDR3: CASSLEDIAGWGTDTQYF
DNA: TGCGCCAGCAGCTTGGAAGACATAGCGGGGTGGGGCACAGATACGCAGTATTTT

length: 14
D: .
V: TRBV4-1
J: TRBJ1-1
size: once
CDR3: CASSPLPGDPEAFF
DNA: TGCGCCAGCAGCCCGTTACCAGGGGACCCTGAAGCTTTCTTT

length: 15
D: .
V: TRBV12-3/TRBV12-4
J: TRBJ2-7
size: few
CDR3: CASSTGIGVSYEQYF
DNA: TGTGCCAGTTCAACAGGGATCGGAGTTTCCTACGAGCAGTACTTC

length: 15
D: .
V: TRBV7-2
J: TRBJ2-1
size: few
CDR3: CASSLRRISYNEQFF
DNA: TGTGCCAGCAGCTTAAGGCGCATCTCCTACAATGAGCAGTTCTTC

length: 14
D: .
V: TRBV12-3/TRBV12-4
J: TRBJ1-3
size: .
CDR3: CASTDRFSGSTIYF
DNA: TGTGCCAGCACCGACAGGTTCTCTGGAAGCACCATATATTTT

length: 11
D: .
V: TRBV5-1
J: TRBJ2-1
size: few
CDR3: CASRRGHEQFF
DNA: TGCGCCAGCAGGCGGGGGCATGAGCAGTTCTTC

length: 13
D: .
V: TRBV5-1
J: TRBJ2-1
size: few
CDR3: CASSFSPVSEQFF
DNA: TGCGCCAGCAGCTTCTCTCCGGTATCCGAGCAGTTCTTC

length: 16
D: .
V: TRBV7-9
J: TRBJ1-2
size: .
CDR3: CASSLAKGSANYSYTF
DNA: TGTGCCAGCAGCTTAGCGAAGGGGAGCGCTAACTATAGCTACACCTTC

length: 16
D: TRBD1
V: TRBV27
J: TRBJ1-2
size: .
CDR3: CASRQEGARINYGYTF
DNA: TGTGCCAGCAGACAAGAGGGGGCGCGCATTAACTATGGCTACACCTTC

length: 15
D: .
V: TRBV29-1
J: TRBJ2-5
size: few
CDR3: CSVEGGGSHPGGQYF
DNA: TGCAGCGTTGAGGGTGGGGGGAGCCACCCAGGGGGCCAGTACTTC

length: 15
D: .
V: TRBV7-2
J: TRBJ1-1
size: .
CDR3: CASSPPGRGHTEAFF
DNA: TGTGCCAGCAGCCCTCCAGGTCGCGGACACACTGAAGCTTTCTTT

length: 13
D: TRBD1
V: TRBV6-5
J: TRBJ1-1
size: .
CDR3: CVSISDRDGEAFF
DNA: TGTGTCAGCATCTCAGACAGGGATGGTGAAGCTTTCTTT